These T cell receptor beta chains were read from a single sample in a study of identical twins. TCRdb redid the calling of the 5' RACE reads with MiXCR, one entry per CDR3 protein. The table lists roughly 570,000 distinct CDR3 sequences, over 8.5% of them singletons. The data also belong to a second study, concerning yellow fever vaccine responses in identical twins.

The material sequenced was PBMCs. These receptors originate from a woman between 18 and 29 years old in good health. CDR3s include the opening cysteine and the closing phenylalanine or tryptophan. D genes are given only for firm matches. The listing skips clone size in some rows; elsewhere it reads once, few, many or a size class.

D,V,J,size,CDR3,DNA
-,TRBV12-3/TRBV12-4,TRBJ2-7,-,CASSFWRVYEQYF,TGTGCCAGCAGTTTCTGGAGAGTCTACGAGCAGTACTTC
TRBD1,TRBV30,TRBJ2-7,-,CAWVQGPTYEQYF,TGTGCCTGGGTACAGGGGCCTACCTACGAGCAGTACTTC
-,TRBV2,TRBJ1-5,many,CASSDGNQPQHF,TGTGCCAGCAGTGATGGCAATCAGCCCCAGCATTTT
TRBD2,TRBV18,TRBJ2-7,few,CASSRTSGENEQYF,TGTGCCAGCTCGAGGACTAGCGGGGAGAACGAGCAGTACTTC
-,TRBV5-1,TRBJ2-2,-,CASSLAFSGNTGELFF,TGCGCCAGCAGCTTGGCGTTCTCCGGGAACACCGGGGAGCTGTTTTTT
TRBD1,TRBV2,TRBJ2-2,-,CASTDRGHGTGELFF,TGTGCCAGCACGGACAGGGGGCATGGGACCGGGGAGCTGTTTTTT
-,TRBV20-1,TRBJ1-2,many,CSARDEGRGYGYTF,TGCAGTGCTAGAGATGAGGGCAGAGGCTATGGCTACACCTTC
TRBD1,TRBV5-1,TRBJ2-1,many,CASSFSGTGAYNEQFF,TGCGCCAGCAGCTTCTCCGGGACAGGTGCCTACAATGAGCAGTTCTTC
TRBD2,TRBV7-2,TRBJ2-1,many,CASSLVSVGGYNEQFF,TGTGCCAGCAGCTTAGTTAGTGTCGGGGGGTACAATGAGCAGTTCTTC
-,TRBV5-5,TRBJ2-3,few,CASSRVSGAADTQYF,TGTGCCAGCAGCCGTGTATCAGGGGCGGCAGATACGCAGTATTTT
TRBD1,TRBV7-9,TRBJ2-5,-,CASSPSLDRVRETQYF,TGTGCCAGCAGCCCGAGTCTGGACAGGGTGCGGGAGACCCAGTACTTC
-,TRBV19,TRBJ2-1,-,CASSMGPFPNEQFF,TGTGCCAGTAGTATGGGACCCTTCCCCAATGAGCAGTTCTTC
-,TRBV7-9,TRBJ1-1,-,CASSREAGALGTEAFF,TGTGCCAGCAGCCGCGAAGCGGGGGCGCTGGGCACTGAAGCTTTCTTT
TRBD2,TRBV20-1,TRBJ2-3,-,CSARTLAGPDTQYF,TGCAGTGCTAGGACACTAGCGGGGCCAGATACGCAGTATTTT
-,TRBV4-3,TRBJ2-1,-,CASSQDRELYNEQFF,TGCGCCAGCAGCCAAGATCGAGAGCTCTACAATGAGCAGTTCTTC
-,TRBV6-5,TRBJ1-4,-,CASSYMGHQPEKLFF,TGTGCCAGCAGTTATATGGGCCACCAGCCCGAAAAACTGTTTTTT
-,TRBV6-4,TRBJ2-1,few,CASSELPGWNEQFF,TGTGCCAGCAGTGAGTTGCCAGGGTGGAATGAGCAGTTCTTC
-,TRBV18,TRBJ1-5,few,CASSLNPNNQPQHF,TGTGCCAGCTCATTAAATCCTAACAATCAGCCCCAGCATTTT
-,TRBV10-3,TRBJ1-1,many,CAINRGQGRTEAFF,TGTGCCATCAATCGGGGCCAGGGAAGGACTGAAGCTTTCTTT
-,TRBV7-2,TRBJ2-6,many,CASSLAAARSHPSGANVLTF,TGTGCCAGCAGCTTAGCGGCAGCTCGGTCACATCCCTCTGGGGCCAACGTCCTGACTTTC
-,TRBV5-5,TRBJ2-5,-,CASSLYQSQETQYF,TGTGCCAGCAGCTTATACCAGTCCCAAGAGACCCAGTACTTC
-,TRBV3-1,TRBJ2-3,-,CASSLGQTLSTDTQYF,TGTGCCAGCAGTCTCGGACAGACTCTGAGCACAGATACGCAGTATTTT
TRBD1,TRBV25-1,TRBJ2-7,few,CASSPRLGGSGEQYF,TGTGCCAGCAGTCCCCGGTTAGGGGGCTCCGGCGAGCAGTACTTC
-,TRBV12-3/TRBV12-4,TRBJ2-1,many,CASSFQGGTYNEQFF,TGTGCCAGCAGTTTTCAGGGGGGAACCTACAATGAGCAGTTCTTC
TRBD1,TRBV28,TRBJ1-1,many,CASSFRTGLTEAFF,TGTGCCAGCAGTTTTCGGACAGGGTTGACTGAAGCTTTCTTT
TRBD2,TRBV7-2,TRBJ2-7,-,CASSLGLAAGEQYF,TGTGCCAGCAGCTTGGGACTAGCGGCAGGCGAGCAGTACTTC
TRBD2,TRBV4-3,TRBJ2-1,many,CASSQAGTSGKGGQFF,TGCGCCAGCAGCCAGGCAGGGACTAGCGGGAAGGGGGGGCAGTTCTTC
-,TRBV6-2/TRBV6-3,TRBJ2-3,few,CASRRTLSTDTQYF,TGTGCCAGCAGGCGGACTCTCAGCACAGATACGCAGTATTTT
-,TRBV7-2,TRBJ2-2,many,CASSPTGTNTGELFF,TGTGCCAGCAGCCCAACCGGGACTAACACCGGGGAGCTGTTTTTT